This T cell receptor beta chain was captured in a study of blood T cell repertoires in COVID-19. On the study more broadly: T cells, B-cell-depleted T cells, or PBMCs supplied cDNA or gDNA.

This clone came up a few times. Germline V gene sequence: CDR1 GTSNPN, CDR2 SVGIG (reference sequence). Trimming took 3 bases from V and 0 from J; bases not matched to a gene: 2. The CDR3 covers 14 residues. Authors' methods: Amplification with reference gene primers provided the estimates of nucleated cell counts. Measured with immunoSEQ multiplex PCR; TCRdb has only the in-frame clones, and not every one. The DNA was the basis for D and trimming; V, J and clone size are from that table. The sample includes about 190,000 clones, about 86% of them seen just once. Enrolment of Seattle patients took place during active infection, and they were followed longitudinally.

Sequencing was performed on peripheral blood. The gene calls are TRBV30 and TRBJ2-1; TRBD2 matches at 7 bases. This receptor was taken from a woman in her seventies with COVID-19, enrolled during active disease. CDR3 sequence (DNA): TGTGCCTGGAGGGGGGGGAGCTCCTACAATGAGCAGTTCTTC. Its translation is CAWRGGSSYNEQFF. Together with reference TRBV30 and TRBJ2-1, the CDR3 gives the full variable domain: SQTIHQWPATLVQPVGSPLSLECTVEGTSNPNLYWYRQAAGRGLQLLFYSVGIGQISSEVPQNLSASRPQDRQFILSSKKLLLSDSGFYLCAWRGGSSYNEQFFGPGTRLTVL.